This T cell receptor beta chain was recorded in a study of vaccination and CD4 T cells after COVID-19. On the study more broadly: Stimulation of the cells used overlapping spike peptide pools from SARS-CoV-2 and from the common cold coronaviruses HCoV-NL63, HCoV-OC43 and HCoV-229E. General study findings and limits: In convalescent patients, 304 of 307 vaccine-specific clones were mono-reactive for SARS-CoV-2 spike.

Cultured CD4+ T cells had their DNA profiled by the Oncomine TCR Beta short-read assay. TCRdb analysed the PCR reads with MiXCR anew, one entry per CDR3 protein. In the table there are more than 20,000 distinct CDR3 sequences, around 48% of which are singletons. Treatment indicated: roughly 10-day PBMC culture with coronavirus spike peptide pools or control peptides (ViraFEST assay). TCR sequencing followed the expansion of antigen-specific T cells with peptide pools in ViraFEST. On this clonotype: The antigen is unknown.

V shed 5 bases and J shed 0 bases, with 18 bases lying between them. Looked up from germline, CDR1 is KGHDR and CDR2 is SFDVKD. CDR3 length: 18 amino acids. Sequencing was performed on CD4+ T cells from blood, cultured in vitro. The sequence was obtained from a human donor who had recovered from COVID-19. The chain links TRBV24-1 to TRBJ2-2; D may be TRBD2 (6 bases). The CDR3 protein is CATSAPFGGGTNTGELFF. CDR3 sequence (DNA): TGTGCCACCAGTGCCCCCTTTGGGGGAGGCACGAACACCGGGGAGCTGTTTTTT.